This T cell receptor (beta chain) emerged from a study of T-cell reconstitution after alpha-beta-depleted transplantation in children listed by TCRdb under 2016. Describing the broader study: Using TCR repertoire profiling, the study quantitatively followed how T-cell immune reconstitution unfolded in children after TCRalphabeta/CD19-depleted allogeneic hematopoietic cell transplantation.

The germline V gene sets CDR1 to LGHNA and CDR2 to YSLEER. There are 16 amino acids in the CDR3, from cysteine to phenylalanine inclusive. Just the 48-base CDR3 DNA is kept, in frame starting at base 1. V drops 0 bases and J drops 2 bases, leaving 10 bases in between. The library was built by means of PCR. The instrument was an Illumina HiSeq 2500. To normalize quantification of the TCRbeta repertoire, the TCR libraries were built with molecular barcoding that relied on unique molecular identifiers. Using fastp trimming at Q25 and MiXCR clonotype assembly, TCRdb reanalyzed the public sequencing data and kept in-frame beta chains. Identical CDR3 proteins give one entry, which carries the most common genes and DNA. The sample table lists 200,000 to 300,000 distinct CDR3 sequences, more than 10% of them with a count of one. Over 2.5% of the sample is held by the ten biggest clonotypes. Ten or more counts support this clonotype. The antigen it recognizes is unknown. The record has no base qualities; no much larger clone is one base away.

This sample comprised PBMCs from the stem cell graft donor, obtained from the stem cell graft. The receptor comes from a human donor who donated a stem cell graft to a child with acute lymphoblastic leukemia. The chain links TRBV4-3 with TRBJ2-2; no D gene call is confident. The CDR3 reads CASSQDGARNTGELFF. At the DNA level, the sequence is TGCGCCAGCAGCCAAGATGGAGCCAGAAACACCGGGGAGCTGTTTTTT.